Included here is one T cell receptor beta chain sequence, with context. The antigen remains unidentified. The data were taken from a study of CD8+CD57+ T cells in acquired aplastic anemia. Study overall: Mean DNA quantity obtained from sorted CD4+ and CD8+ cells was about 3.2 ug. Findings and caveats of the study: Overlapping CD8+ CDR3 repertoires of patients and controls contained nearly 30 shared sequences.

Only patients with CD8+CD57+ cell expansion on flow cytometry were chosen for sequencing. Diagnosis of severe acquired aplastic anemia applied to all patients. TCR beta VDJ combinations and CDR3 sequences were profiled from genomic DNA. TCRdb independently ran MiXCR on the reads; one entry per CDR3 protein. The top ten hold over 55% of the sample, which has some 98,000 distinct CDR3 sequences, less than 75% seen once. Per the germline V gene, CDR1 is ENHRY and CDR2 is SYGVKD. Trimming pared 6 bases from V and 0 bases from J, leaving 14 bases between. The CDR3 runs 15 residues. The source of this sequence is a human donor with aplastic anemia. The V call is TRBV10-3, the J call TRBJ1-1; tentatively, D is TRBD1 (6 bases). The sample consisted of sorted CD4+, CD8+, or CD8+CD57+ T cells (not recorded which) from PBMCs. The CDR3 sequence: CAISGDRRMNTEAFF. The CDR3 region has the DNA TGTGCCATCAGCGGAGACAGGAGGATGAACACTGAAGCTTTCTTT.